Sequencing of this TCR beta chain was carried out in a study of technical replicates of blood from a few donors. V lost 1 base to trimming and J lost 4 bases; unmatched junction nucleotides: 7. This CDR3 region has 16 residues. The germline CDR1 and CDR2 sequences are SEHNR and FQNEAQ (reference sequence). Clones were read by immunoSEQ multiplex PCR, and TCRdb kept only the in-frame ones, dropping some. Here the sample spans 60,000 or so clones, roughly 97% being singletons. Source material: T cells isolated from PBMCs. The sequence was collected from a human donor in good health. V gene TRBV7-9 combines with J gene TRBJ2-5; TRBD2 agrees at 9 bases. CDR3 nucleotide sequence: TGTGCCAGCAGCTTAGGCTCTAGCGGGACGGCAGAGACCCAGTACTTC. This codes for CASSLGSSGTAETQYF.